Listed here are 29 T cell receptor beta chains from one sample, sequenced in a study of T cell repertoires in cytomegalovirus infection. From the reads, TCRdb called clonotypes with MiXCR, one entry per CDR3 protein. This table holds some 700,000 distinct CDR3 sequences, under 40% found once. The source material was PBMCs. The receptors were gathered from a human donor in good health (CMV status not recorded). Some clones in this sample may be carry-over from other donors' samples.

The chain combines TRBV20-1 with TRBJ2-1, with 8 bases lining up with TRBD2. This CDR3 contains 14 residues. The germline gives CDR1 DFQATT, CDR2 SNEGSKA (reference sequence). Trimming removed 5 bases from V and 8 bases from J; junction bases left unmatched: 11. The CDR3, as DNA: TGCAGTGCTCTTGGACTAGCACGTCGCCATGAGCAGTTCTTC. It translates to CSALGLARRHEQFF.

Details on this clonotype: An end of the junction differs from the germline gene, which may be a read error. CDR3 sequence: CASSFSLEASGETHYF. CDR3 in DNA: TGTGCCAGCAGTTTTTCCCTGGAAGCTAGCGGTGAGACCCATTACTTC. The J gene is TRBJ2-5, the V gene TRBV6-1; TRBD2 matches at 7 bases. The CDR3 has 16 residues. Germline V gives CDR1 MNHNS, CDR2 SASEGT.

The chain carries TRBV4-1 and TRBJ1-2; 7 nucleotides line up with TRBD1. The CDR3 loop spans 17 amino acids. In germline, CDR1 is MGHRA, CDR2 YSYEKL. The V and J ends lost 0 bases and 2 bases, in that order; junction bases with no gene match: 9. Here the CDR3 DNA reads TGCGCCAGCAGCCAAGAGGGAACAGGGGTTGGCAACTATGGCTACACCTTC. Protein product: CASSQEGTGVGNYGYTF.

Concerning this clonotype: This CDR3 is missing its conserved last phenylalanine or tryptophan, likely due to a read error. This chain uses TRBV7-8 with TRBJ2-7; a weak D match, TRBD1 (5 bases). There are 11 residues in the CDR3. CDR1 SGHVS and CDR2 FQNEAQ come from the germline V gene. The V gene lost 4 bases and the J gene lost 9 bases, with 10 bases spanning the gap. This chain's CDR3 is CASSSGNWQYL. In DNA, the CDR3 is TGTGCCAGCAGCTCAGGGAATTGGCAGTACTTA.

This clonotype was found a few times. The rearrangement joins TRBV19 to TRBJ1-5; D gene uncertain. CDR3 length: 17 amino acids. CDR1 and CDR2 from the germline V gene are LNHDA and SQIVND (reference sequence). Trimming left V 4 bases short and J 2 bases short, with 18 bases between. CDR3 loop: CASSTMRRVDGNQPQHF. The DNA for the CDR3 is TGTGCCAGTAGTACCATGCGGAGGGTAGATGGCAATCAGCCCCAGCATTTT.

This clonotype was counted between two and nine times. The chain carries TRBV2 and TRBJ2-7; unclear D gene. The germline V and J ends were trimmed by 4 bases and 2 bases, with 15 bases remaining between them. The CDR3 is 15 residues long. Germline V gene sequence: CDR1 SNHLY, CDR2 FYNNEI. For the CDR3, the DNA is TGTGCCAGCAGTGGGTCGGTTCTGCCCACCTACGAGCAGTACTTC. Protein: CASSGSVLPTYEQYF.

V usage is TRBV5-6 and J usage is TRBJ2-5; 7 positions match TRBD1. This CDR3 is built from 17 residues. The germline V gene encodes CDR1 SGHDT and CDR2 YYEEEE. V shed 0 bases and J 4 bases; nucleotides not matched to a gene: 12. CDR3 sequence (DNA): TGTGCCAGCAGCTTGGGGGGTTTGACAGGGTATAGAGAGACCCAGTACTTC. Translating it yields CASSLGGLTGYRETQYF.

The V call is TRBV7-2, the J call TRBJ2-3, with D maybe TRBD1 (5 bases). Trimming removed 2 bases at V and 2 bases at J, with 20 bases between. This CDR3 has 18 amino acids. Germline lookup yields CDR1 SGHTA and CDR2 FQGNSA. In DNA, the CDR3 is TGTGCCAGCAGCTTACGCCCGCAAGAGGTGGGGCTCACAGATACGCAGTATTTT. Its translation is CASSLRPQEVGLTDTQYF.

The rearrangement joins TRBV20-1 to TRBJ2-1, with TRBD2 as a possible D gene (5 bases). V dropped 0 bases and J dropped 8 bases, with 11 bases sitting between them. The germline gives CDR1 DFQATT, CDR2 SNEGSKA (reference sequence). This CDR3 has 13 residues. The CDR3 nucleotides read TGCAGTGCTAGAGAGATGGTAGCGCATGAGCAGTTCTTC. Encoded protein: CSAREMVAHEQFF.

V gene TRBV7-9 combines with J gene TRBJ1-1, with D tentatively TRBD1 (6 bases). This CDR3 comprises 14 residues. Germline V gives CDR1 SEHNR, CDR2 FQNEAQ (reference sequence). V shed 4 bases and J shed 2 bases, with 11 bases lying between them. The CDR3 nucleotides are TGTGCCAGCAGCTCAGACAGGCCCAACACTGAAGCTTTCTTT. As protein: CASSSDRPNTEAFF. The full variable domain, with the rest looked up from reference TRBV7-9 and TRBJ1-1, is DTGVSQNPRHKITKRGQNVTFRCDPISEHNRLYWYRQTLGQGPEFLTYFQNEAQLEKSRLLSDRFSAERPKGSFSTLEIQRTEQGDSAMYLCASSSDRPNTEAFFGQGTRLTVV.

The rearrangement links TRBV7-2 to TRBJ1-5; D is unclear. From germline, CDR1 is SGHTA and CDR2 FQGNSA. The CDR3 is 12 amino acids. The ends were cut back, 4 bases at V and 4 bases at J, with 5 bases in the middle. Here the CDR3 reads CASSWRNQPQHF. For the CDR3, the DNA is TGTGCCAGCAGCTGGCGTAATCAGCCCCAGCATTTT.

V is TRBV20-1 and J is TRBJ2-1; D is perhaps TRBD2 (5 bases). Germline CDR1 reads DFQATT; CDR2 reads SNEGSKA (reference sequence). The CDR3 has 14 amino acids. V lost 5 bases to trimming and J lost 3 bases, with 14 bases between them. The CDR3 bases are TGCAGTGCTGGACGGAGGCCCAACTACAATGAGCAGTTCTTC. Protein product: CSAGRRPNYNEQFF.

The V and J genes are TRBV28 and TRBJ1-2, with 7 bases matching TRBD1. The CDR3 sequence is 15 residues long. Germline V CDR1 and CDR2: MDHEN, SYDVKM. V lost 3 bases to trimming and J lost 6 bases; unmatched junction nucleotides: 10. The CDR3 nucleotides are TGTGCCAGCAGTTTTACCGGGACAGCCACCAATGGCTACACCTTC. It encodes CASSFTGTATNGYTF.

In this sample, this clonotype turned up a few times. The rearrangement uses TRBV27 and TRBJ2-3; D possibly corresponds to TRBD1 (5 bases). The V end lost 5 bases, the J end lost 0 bases, and 15 bases lay between the germline ends. The CDR3 totals 16 residues. Germline CDR1 MNHEY, CDR2 SMNVEV (reference sequence). DNA of the CDR3: TGTGCCAGCAGTCGCTCCCGTCAGGGTAGCACAGATACGCAGTATTTT. Encoded protein: CASSRSRQGSTDTQYF.

This clonotype showed up many times. The chain uses TRBV28 and TRBJ1-4, with D possibly matching TRBD1 (5 bases). This CDR3 spans 14 amino acids. CDR1 is MDHEN, CDR2 SYDVKM, per germline. With 6 bases removed from V and 12 bases from J, the gap between germline ends came to 20 bases. The CDR3 is CASRVDLGLGELFF. CDR3 DNA: TGTGCCAGCAGGGTTGACTTGGGCCTAGGGGAACTGTTTTTT.

A few counts support this clonotype. The rearrangement joins TRBV20-1 to TRBJ2-3, with 7 bases identical to TRBD2. Germline V CDR1 and CDR2: DFQATT, SNEGSKA (reference sequence). The CDR3 is 15 amino acids. J gave up 1 base and V 3 bases, and 7 bases lay outside the gene matches. The CDR3 DNA reads TGCAGTGCTAGTTGGTCTAGCGGAGGCACAGATACGCAGTATTTT. It encodes CSASWSSGGTDTQYF.

The chain uses TRBV27 and TRBJ2-7; no firm D call. This CDR3 has 13 residues. Deletions cut 0 bases from V and 6 bases from J, with 9 bases between. Germline V gene data show CDR1 as MNHEY and CDR2 as SMNVEV (reference sequence). CDR3 in amino acids: CASSLSGIAEQYF. CDR3 nucleotide sequence: TGTGCCAGCAGTTTATCAGGGATCGCCGAGCAGTACTTC.

This clonotype turned up a few times. As DNA, the CDR3 is TGTGCCAGTATAGCGGGGGGCCTGGGGAATGAGCAGTTCTTC. It encodes CASIAGGLGNEQFF. The chain uses TRBV19 and TRBJ2-1; TRBD2 matches at 10 bases. The J segment lost 7 bases and the V segment lost 7 bases, leaving 7 bases of the junction unmatched. The CDR3 loop spans 14 amino acids. Germline lookup yields CDR1 LNHDA and CDR2 SQIVND (reference sequence).

This clonotype was counted between two and nine times. The chain is built from TRBV27 and TRBJ2-1, with TRBD2 identical over 8 bases. V shed 1 base, J shed 4 bases, and the junction held 9 bases outside the gene matches. The V gene's germline CDR1 is MNHEY and CDR2 SMNVEV (reference sequence). The CDR3 spans 17 residues. The CDR3 DNA reads TGTGCCAGCAGTTTATTGGGCGGGGGGCCTAGTTACAATGAGCAGTTCTTC. As protein: CASSLLGGGPSYNEQFF.

This clonotype was detected only once. The chain couples TRBV2 to TRBJ2-3, with a tentative D call TRBD1 (6 bases). Germline V gene sequence: CDR1 SNHLY, CDR2 FYNNEI. V was clipped by 6 bases and J by 2 bases, with 12 bases between them. This CDR3 is built from 14 residues. The DNA of the CDR3 is TGTGCCAGCAGGGAACAGGGACCCACAGATACGCAGTATTTT. Translated: CASREQGPTDTQYF.

The chain joins TRBV20-1 to TRBJ1-5; unclear D gene. The CDR3 is 17 residues long. Germline V gives CDR1 DFQATT, CDR2 SNEGSKA (reference sequence). V lost 3 bases to trimming and J lost 0 bases, with 18 bases between them. CDR3 in DNA: TGCAGTGCTAGGGACTTAGGAGAGGGCCATAGCAATCAGCCCCAGCATTTT. Amino acids: CSARDLGEGHSNQPQHF.

This clonotype was seen a few times. The rearrangement links TRBV4-2 to TRBJ1-4; TRBD1 matches 10 bases. The germline CDR1 and CDR2 sequences are LGHNA and YNFKEQ. CDR3 length equals 13 residues. Trimming at V came to 8 bases and at J to 7 bases, leaving 4 bases not matched to a gene. The chain's CDR3 is CASEGQGTEKLFF. The CDR3 bases are TGTGCCAGCGAGGGACAGGGGACTGAAAAACTGTTTTTT.

This clonotype was counted a single time. The junction does not match germline at one end; this may be a read error. The V gene is TRBV7-4, the J gene TRBJ2-5, with D perhaps TRBD2 (7 bases). CDR1 is SGHVT, CDR2 SQSDAQ, per germline. There are 14 residues in the CDR3. CDR3 sequence: CASSPRGGSKTPYF. The CDR3 DNA sequence: TGTGCCAGCAGTCCGAGGGGGGGTTCAAAGACCCCGTACTTC.

This clonotype was seen a few times. This chain connects TRBV7-2 to TRBJ2-1, with TRBD2 identical over 12 bases. CDR3 size: 19 residues. With V trimmed by 1 base and J by 6 bases, 13 bases remained unmatched. Germline lookup yields CDR1 SGHTA and CDR2 FQGNSA. For the CDR3, the DNA is TGTGCCAGCAGCTTAGGCACCCTTTTCCTAGCGGGGGGGCTCAATGAGCAGTTCTTC. It codes for CASSLGTLFLAGGLNEQFF.

This chain links TRBV27 with TRBJ2-7; 14 bases are shared with TRBD2. The V segment lost 8 bases and the J segment 4 bases; nucleotides outside the gene matches: 7. This CDR3 comprises 15 residues. Germline lookup yields CDR1 MNHEY and CDR2 SMNVEV (reference sequence). Here the CDR3 reads CASVRTSGGFYEQYF. CDR3 in DNA: TGTGCCAGCGTGAGGACTAGCGGGGGGTTTTACGAGCAGTACTTC.

As regards this clonotype: This could be a read error, since a much larger clone is one nucleotide away. This chain uses TRBV11-2 with TRBJ2-3; the D gene is possibly TRBD1 (5 bases). CDR3 length: 13 amino acids. Between the trimmed V and J ends, which lost 1 base and 7 bases, there was a span of 9 bases. The germline gives CDR1 SGHAT, CDR2 FQNNGV. This chain's CDR3 is CASSLVGRYTQYF. In nucleotides, the CDR3 is TGTGCCAGCAGCTTAGTGGGGCGGTATACGCAGTATTTT.

J is TRBJ1-5 and V is TRBV25-1; 7 nucleotides match TRBD1. Germline trimming cut 4 bases from V and 1 base from J; bases unmatched to any gene: 4. This CDR3 spans 15 amino acids. Germline V gene data show CDR1 as MGHDK and CDR2 as SYGVNS. As DNA, the CDR3 is TGTGCCAGCAGTGGGGACAGAGCCAGCAATCAGCCCCAGCATTTT. It specifies CASSGDRASNQPQHF.

The chain recombines TRBV7-8 with TRBJ2-1; 12 bases are shared with TRBD1. This CDR3 is built from 16 residues. Germline trimming cut 1 base from V and 10 bases from J; bases unmatched to any gene: 8. CDR1 SGHVS and CDR2 FQNEAQ come from the germline V gene. In DNA form, the CDR3 reads TGTGCCAGCAGCTTAGGCCGGGACAGGGGGCGTCAGGAGCAGTTCTTC. As protein: CASSLGRDRGRQEQFF.

This clonotype was seen more than once but under ten times. V and J are TRBV7-9 and TRBJ1-3; TRBD1 might be the D (5 bases). This CDR3 region has 17 residues. Germline V gene lookup returns CDR1 SEHNR and CDR2 FQNEAQ (reference sequence). V lost 2 bases and J 0 bases, leaving 14 bases between the germline ends. The CDR3 DNA is TGTGCCAGCAGCTTACCCGGGGCCAGCGGCTCTGGAAACACCATATATTTT. Translated, it gives CASSLPGASGSGNTIYF.